This TCR beta chain was sequenced for a study of PD-L1 blockade in urothelial cancer. Across the study: The year 2014 saw patients start atezolizumab, 1,200 mg intravenously every 3 weeks. Study conclusions and caveats: Patients with durable benefit had greater blood expansion of tumor-associated TCR clones 3 weeks into treatment.

Indicated time point: peripheral blood 6 weeks after treatment start. About this clone: What it binds is not known.

The CDR3 runs 14 residues. Trimming took off 5 bases at V and 0 bases at J, with 7 bases between the two ends. Germline CDR1 and CDR2: SGHTA and FQGTGA. Profiling relied on immunoSEQ multiplex PCR, and the TCRdb table lists in-frame clones only, not all of them. The sample holds 50,000 or so clones, more than 75% seen once. This chain connects TRBV7-3 to TRBJ2-2; D gene ambiguous. The sample was PBMCs, taken around atezolizumab (anti-PD-L1) treatment. The TCR originated in a man between 60 and 70 years old with urothelial cancer. The CDR3 nucleotides read TGTGCCAGCAGCGCTCGGTCGAACACCGGGGAGCTGTTTTTT. As protein: CASSARSNTGELFF.